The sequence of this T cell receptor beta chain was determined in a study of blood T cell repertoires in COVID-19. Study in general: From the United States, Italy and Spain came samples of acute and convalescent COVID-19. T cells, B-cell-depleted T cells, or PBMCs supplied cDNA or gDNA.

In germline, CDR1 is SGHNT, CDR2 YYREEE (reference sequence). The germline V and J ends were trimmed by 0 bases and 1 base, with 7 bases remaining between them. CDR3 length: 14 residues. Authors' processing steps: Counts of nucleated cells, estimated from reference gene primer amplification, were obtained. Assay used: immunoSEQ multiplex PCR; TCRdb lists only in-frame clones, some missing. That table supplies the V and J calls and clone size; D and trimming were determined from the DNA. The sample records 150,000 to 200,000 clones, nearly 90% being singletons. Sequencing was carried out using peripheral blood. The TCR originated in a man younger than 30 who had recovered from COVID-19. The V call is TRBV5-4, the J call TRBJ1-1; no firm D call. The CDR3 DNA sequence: TGTGCCAGCAGCTTGGATGGCAGGAACACTGAAGCTTTCTTT. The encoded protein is CASSLDGRNTEAFF. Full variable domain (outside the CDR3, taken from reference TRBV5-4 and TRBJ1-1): ETGVTQSPTHLIKTRGQQVTLRCSSQSGHNTVSWYQQALGQGPQFIFQYYREEENGRGNFPPRFSGLQFPNYSSELNVNALELDDSALYLCASSLDGRNTEAFFGQGTRLTVV.